Listed below are T cell receptor beta chains from one sample, sequenced in a study of cytomegalovirus exposure and HLA in healthy donors. The assay was immunoSEQ multiplex PCR, and TCRdb's table has in-frame clones only and misses some. The sample yields about 140,000 clones, roughly 80% seen once. Source material: PBMCs. Every receptor here comes from a woman aged 40 to 50 in good health and CMV-seronegative. The CDR3 runs from the conserved cysteine through the conserved F or W. Each record gives: V gene, clone size, J gene, CDR3 protein. Only part of the rows carry a size: once, few, many, or a class if the clone is expanded.

>TRBV18|once|TRBJ2-3
CASSPTGSTDTQYF
>TRBV5-1|-|TRBJ1-1
CASSWTGIPEAFF
>TRBV2|once|TRBJ1-3
CASSRAGAGNTIYF
>TRBV10-3|-|TRBJ1-2
CAISESSGTGRGYTF
>TRBV2|-|TRBJ1-1
CASSENRGTEAFF
>TRBV2|-|TRBJ2-1
CASSTTGVYAEQFF
>TRBV6-1|-|TRBJ1-1
CASTERVNTEAFF
>TRBV28|-|TRBJ2-7
CASSLSGTGRSYEQYF
>TRBV2|-|TRBJ1-1
CASRQGFVAEAFF
>TRBV9|few|TRBJ2-1
CASRASGGNEQFF
>TRBV30|-|TRBJ2-3
CAWSSSGAMGDTQYF
>TRBV7-9|-|TRBJ2-5
CSSSSVLAVGQTQYF
>TRBV28|-|TRBJ1-4
CASSYVGGLAQEKLFF
>TRBV27|-|TRBJ2-7
CASSLVGLYRGEQYF
>TRBV6-5|-|TRBJ1-1
CASRWGMNTEAFF
>TRBV4-1|-|TRBJ1-1
CASSQEAWGSTEAFF
>TRBV11-3|-|TRBJ2-7
CASSGGTGTEQYF
>TRBV19|-|TRBJ2-7
CASSDTGLVYEQYF
>TRBV2|-|TRBJ2-7
CATKPRRDMTYEQYF
>TRBV11-3|-|TRBJ2-7
CASSPRSGTAYEQYF
>TRBV5-4|-|TRBJ1-2
CASSLGRDRGRDGYTF
>TRBV9|-|TRBJ1-2
CASSKTGQDYGYTF